This TCR beta chain stems from a study of PD-L1 blockade in urothelial cancer. At the level of the study: The researchers analyzed blood 3 weeks (second dose) and 6 weeks after treatment start. There were a median of approximately 140,000 T cells in blood samples. Regarding the study as a whole: Where pretreatment blood TCR clonality fell below the median, better survival was predicted.

The CDR3 covers 17 residues. V was pared by 5 bases and J by 1 base, with 19 bases between. The germline gives CDR1 SGHAT, CDR2 FQNNGV. Documented time point: peripheral blood 6 weeks after treatment start. Patients' cancers were locally advanced or metastatic urothelial carcinomas. TCRdb's copy holds only in-frame clones and misses some; the assay was immunoSEQ multiplex PCR. The data contain approximately 83,000 clones, approximately 87% of them singletons. This clone was counted only a few times. Its target is not known. The sequence came from a man between 65 and 85 years old with urothelial cancer. This chain joins TRBV11-2 and TRBJ2-3; a weak D match, TRBD1 (6 bases). Sequencing was performed on PBMCs, taken around atezolizumab (anti-PD-L1) treatment. In DNA form, the CDR3 reads TGTGCCAGCAGCCCCCTCATACACAGGGCTGGCACAGATACGCAGTATTTT. As protein: CASSPLIHRAGTDTQYF.